Reported below is one T cell receptor (beta chain). Its antigen target is currently unknown. There are no base qualities to consult, and no much larger clone falls within one base. Genomic DNA was isolated from the sorted cells so that the TCRbeta CDR3 region could be sequenced. The immunoSEQ Assay was used for sequencing of TCRbeta CDR3 regions. Held by TCRdb, this immuneACCESS table contains in-frame sequences only and omits some clones. Under half of the omission traces to an unresolved V gene where checked; the cause of the rest is unknown. This sample holds about 76,000 clones; about 87% were observed only once. Roughly 7% of the sample is held by the ten biggest clonotypes. This sample is drawn from a study of OX40 agonist ivuxolimab in advanced cancers. A note on the overall study: The costimulatory receptor OX40 (CD134) was targeted by ivuxolimab, a fully human IgG2 agonistic monoclonal antibody. The paper reports the monotherapy dose-escalation portion (N of about 47 patients) of the phase I ivuxolimab trial. Of the 50 or so patients in dose escalation, approximately 20 had hepatocellular carcinoma, some 15 had melanoma, 9 had renal cell carcinoma and 9 had head and neck cancer. Prior anti-PD-1, anti-PD-L1 or anti-CTLA-4 therapy was permitted, and checkpoint inhibitors had been received by roughly two fifths of dose-escalation patients. Intravenous ivuxolimab was administered to patients every 2 weeks at six dose levels: 0.01, 0.1, 0.3, 1.5, 3 and 10 mg/kg. Partial responses occurred in three dose-escalation patients, of whom one had hepatocellular carcinoma and two had cutaneous melanoma. The purpose of peripheral TCRbeta sequencing was to test whether ivuxolimab changed TCR sequence diversity and led to clonal T-cell expansion. A male proportion of nearly 85% and a mean age of around 60 years, ranging from roughly 20 to 80, were recorded for the dose-escalation cohort.

Points the paper makes about the study in general: After ivuxolimab, expanded clones were on average more numerous among CD8+ T cells than among CD4+ T cells. Low levels of normalized T-cell clonal expansion were also shown by some nonresponding patients. In the 0.1-3.0 mg/kg groups, partial responders were among the patients with the lowest normalized peripheral clonal expansion, particularly in CD8+ T cells. The antigen specificity of the clonally expanded peripheral T cells was not determined. At doses of 0.1 to 3.0 mg/kg, clonal expansion of both CD4+ and CD8+ T cells in blood was seen between baseline and week 6.

The trial excluded patients who had a history of autoimmune disease or who were on systemic immunosuppression. Peripheral blood for TCR sequencing was collected from all dose cohorts at baseline, on cycle 4 day 1, and on cycle 7 day 1. Samples came from an open-label, multicenter, first-in-human phase I dose-escalation trial of ivuxolimab. Adults with locally advanced or metastatic melanoma, renal cell, hepatocellular, or head and neck squamous cell carcinoma were enrolled in the trial. CD4+ and CD8+ T cells were sorted separately from peripheral blood before TCR sequencing. The clonotype originates from an adult with an advanced solid tumor such as melanoma, head and neck, liver or kidney cancer. The input for sequencing was CD4+ or CD8+ T cells sorted from blood, taken in a trial of the OX40 agonist ivuxolimab.

The CDR3 region: CASSYGGTEAFF. In nucleotides, the sequence is TGTGCCAGCAGTTACGGTGGGACTGAAGCTTTCTTT. The rearranged segments are TRBV6-5 and TRBJ1-1; the D gene cannot be named for sure. V is reduced by 2 bases and J by 5 bases, leaving a spacing of 6 bases between them. CDR3 length: 12 amino acids, cysteine to phenylalanine. The kept DNA is CDR3 alone, 36 bases in frame from the first base. CDR1 and CDR2 were assigned from the germline V gene as MNHEY and SVGAGI.